These T cell receptor beta chains were read from a single sample in a study of blood T cell repertoires in COVID-19. Here immunoSEQ multiplex PCR was the method, and the copy in TCRdb shows in-frame clones only, minus some. The sample includes fewer than 350,000 clones, roughly 90% seen only once; the top ten take around 13%. Sequenced material: peripheral blood. The source of these receptors is a woman aged 70-85 years with COVID-19, enrolled during active disease. The CDR3 runs from the conserved cysteine through the conserved F or W. The order of the fields is CDR3 protein, CDR3 DNA, clone size, V gene, D gene, CDR3 length, J gene. A D gene is named only where the DNA matches it firmly. Where a row states a size, it is once, few, many or the class of an expanded clone; other rows omit it.

CDR3aa: CASSLVEGETQYF; CDR3nt: TGTGCCAGCAGTTTGGTTGAGGGAGAGACCCAGTACTTC; abundance: NA; v_gene: TRBV12-3/TRBV12-4; d_gene: NA; len: 13; j_gene: TRBJ2-5
CDR3aa: CSVEVASRGGLGYYF; CDR3nt: TGCAGCGTTGAAGTGGCGTCTCGAGGGGGCTTGGGGTATTACTTC; abundance: NA; v_gene: TRBV29-1; d_gene: TRBD1; len: 15; j_gene: TRBJ2-7
CDR3aa: CAWSIPGGFSGNTIYF; CDR3nt: TGTGCCTGGAGTATCCCGGGGGGGTTCTCTGGAAACACCATATATTTT; abundance: NA; v_gene: TRBV30; d_gene: NA; len: 16; j_gene: TRBJ1-3
CDR3aa: CSATGTTAFF; CDR3nt: TGCAGTGCTACCGGGACAACAGCTTTCTTT; abundance: few; v_gene: TRBV20-1; d_gene: NA; len: 10; j_gene: TRBJ1-1
CDR3aa: CAWSYGVLNEKLFF; CDR3nt: TGTGCCTGGAGTTACGGAGTTCTAAATGAAAAACTGTTTTTT; abundance: NA; v_gene: TRBV30; d_gene: NA; len: 14; j_gene: TRBJ1-4
CDR3aa: CAWSGGLGYTF; CDR3nt: TGTGCCTGGAGTGGAGGGCTGGGCTACACCTTC; abundance: once; v_gene: TRBV30; d_gene: NA; len: 11; j_gene: TRBJ1-2
CDR3aa: CASSPLNSKETQYF; CDR3nt: TGTGCCAGCTCACCACTGAACAGCAAAGAGACCCAGTACTTC; abundance: NA; v_gene: TRBV18; d_gene: NA; len: 14; j_gene: TRBJ2-5
CDR3aa: CASSDGAQGANTEAFF; CDR3nt: TGTGCCAGCAGTGATGGTGCTCAGGGGGCGAATACTGAAGCTTTCTTT; abundance: NA; v_gene: TRBV2; d_gene: TRBD1; len: 16; j_gene: TRBJ1-1
CDR3aa: CATSDHKGTKTYEQYF; CDR3nt: TGTGCCACCAGTGACCATAAAGGGACAAAGACCTACGAGCAGTACTTC; abundance: NA; v_gene: TRBV24-1; d_gene: NA; len: 16; j_gene: TRBJ2-7
CDR3aa: CATSARRELDTGELFF; CDR3nt: TGTGCCACCAGTGCCCGCCGGGAGTTGGACACCGGGGAGCTGTTTTTT; abundance: NA; v_gene: TRBV24-1; d_gene: NA; len: 16; j_gene: TRBJ2-2
CDR3aa: CASSFGTSGGGEQFF; CDR3nt: TGTGCCAGCAGCTTTGGGACTAGCGGGGGGGGTGAGCAGTTCTTC; abundance: NA; v_gene: TRBV7-2; d_gene: TRBD2; len: 15; j_gene: TRBJ2-1
CDR3aa: CASSSRNSYEQYF; CDR3nt: TGTGCCAGCAGTTCGCGAAACTCCTACGAGCAGTACTTC; abundance: once; v_gene: TRBV6-6; d_gene: NA; len: 13; j_gene: TRBJ2-7
CDR3aa: CASSFLLAGGLTDTQYF; CDR3nt: TGTGCCAGCAGCTTTTTACTAGCGGGGGGTCTCACAGATACGCAGTATTTT; abundance: NA; v_gene: TRBV11-2; d_gene: TRBD2; len: 17; j_gene: TRBJ2-3
CDR3aa: CASSLGPGPSNEQFF; CDR3nt: TGTGCCAGCAGCTTAGGGCCAGGGCCCAGCAATGAGCAGTTCTTC; abundance: few; v_gene: TRBV7-3; d_gene: NA; len: 15; j_gene: TRBJ2-1
CDR3aa: CASSLGGTYGYTF; CDR3nt: TGTGCCAGCAGCCTCGGGGGTACCTATGGCTACACCTTC; abundance: NA; v_gene: TRBV28; d_gene: NA; len: 13; j_gene: TRBJ1-2
CDR3aa: CASSTLSAGGPEETQYF; CDR3nt: TGTGCCAGCAGCACACTCTCAGCGGGGGGGCCCGAAGAGACCCAGTACTTC; abundance: NA; v_gene: TRBV5-6; d_gene: TRBD2; len: 17; j_gene: TRBJ2-5
CDR3aa: CASSLGTGAREAFF; CDR3nt: TGCGCCAGCAGCTTGGGGACAGGGGCCCGAGAAGCTTTCTTT; abundance: NA; v_gene: TRBV5-1; d_gene: TRBD1; len: 14; j_gene: TRBJ1-1